The clone carrying this TCR beta chain was counted ten times or more. Its antigen is currently unknown. CDR1 and CDR2 from the germline V gene are DFQATT and SNEGSKA (reference sequence). The CDR3 loop spans 13 amino acids. Between the trimmed V and J ends, which lost 4 bases and 2 bases, there was a span of 11 bases. RNA transcripts provided the template for amplifying TCR beta CDR3 regions. An initial RT-PCR round employing HTBI primers preceded a second-round multiplex PCR. TCRdb redid the calling of the multiplex PCR reads with MiXCR, one entry per CDR3 protein. The sample has 350,000 to 400,000 distinct CDR3 sequences, approximately 15% seen once. This record comes from a study of Graves' ophthalmopathy and Graves' hyperthyroidism. Study-wide results and caveats: Blood also harbored most expanded thyroid clonotypes above 0.001 frequency.

The chain links TRBV20-1 to TRBJ1-2, with a weak D call TRBD1 (5 bases). Material: peripheral blood. The TCR sequence derives from a woman aged 18-29 years with stable Graves' hyperthyroidism. CDR3: CSAIEGSNYGYTF. The DNA for the CDR3 is TGCAGTGCTATAGAGGGGTCCAACTATGGCTACACCTTC.